This T cell receptor beta chain is from a study of tumor-infiltrating lymphocytes in primary liver carcinoma. Looking at the study overall: The patients included men and women who were aged 30 to 69 years. Every sample contained roughly 3.65 to 7.13 million productive TCRbeta reads, and these numbers were similar from one tissue type to another.

Unsorted bulk tissue of about 20-31 mg yielded co-extracted RNA and DNA. The V gene lost 1 base and the J gene lost 0 bases, with 7 bases spanning the gap. Per the germline V gene, CDR1 is SQVTM and CDR2 is ANQGSEA. The CDR3 covers 13 residues. TCR beta cDNA came from roughly 0.45 ug total RNA, primed with a constant-region primer. Construction of TCR beta libraries relied on three successive nested multiplex PCR rounds employing slightly modified ARM-PCR. Investigators reported that the first two PCR rounds, at approximately 11 cycles each, used TRBV1-TRBV30 forward primers with a C-beta reverse primer. TCRdb re-called the multiplex PCR reads through MiXCR, storing one row per CDR3 protein. This sample carries tens of thousands of distinct CDR3 sequences, approximately 77% of them seen once, and the ten largest clones take around 33%. Study results and caveats: Just about 7-25% of leading clones were found in every one of five regions. Tumor-adjacent and tumor-blood pairs shared less of their repertoires than tumor region pairs shared.

This clonotype was recorded many times. What it binds is unknown. The TCR sequence derives from a woman in her 30s with primary liver carcinoma and hepatitis B virus infection. The gene calls are TRBV29-1 and TRBJ2-7; D is undetermined. Sequenced material: liver tumor tissue from sampling region 5. Indicated subset: tumor region T5, tumor centre. The CDR3 spells CSVEGSSSYEQYF. In DNA, the CDR3 is TGCAGCGTTGAAGGCAGTAGCTCCTACGAGCAGTACTTC.